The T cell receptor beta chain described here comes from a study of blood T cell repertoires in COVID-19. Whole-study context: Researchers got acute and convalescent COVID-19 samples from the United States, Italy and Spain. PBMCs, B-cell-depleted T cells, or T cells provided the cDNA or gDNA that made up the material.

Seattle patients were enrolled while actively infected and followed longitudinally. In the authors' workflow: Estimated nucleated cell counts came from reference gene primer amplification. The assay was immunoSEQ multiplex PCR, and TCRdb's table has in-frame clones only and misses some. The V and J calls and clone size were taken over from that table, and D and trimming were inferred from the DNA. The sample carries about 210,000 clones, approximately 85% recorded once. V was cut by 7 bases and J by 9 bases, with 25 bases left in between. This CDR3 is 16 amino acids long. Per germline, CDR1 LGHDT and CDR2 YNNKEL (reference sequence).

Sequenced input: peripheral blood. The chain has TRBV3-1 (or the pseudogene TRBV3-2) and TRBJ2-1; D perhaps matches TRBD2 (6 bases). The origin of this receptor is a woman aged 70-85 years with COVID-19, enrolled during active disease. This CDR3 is CASTLGDSGLRGEQFF. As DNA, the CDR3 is TGTGCCAGCACCCTCGGGGACTCAGGCTTACGGGGTGAGCAGTTCTTC.